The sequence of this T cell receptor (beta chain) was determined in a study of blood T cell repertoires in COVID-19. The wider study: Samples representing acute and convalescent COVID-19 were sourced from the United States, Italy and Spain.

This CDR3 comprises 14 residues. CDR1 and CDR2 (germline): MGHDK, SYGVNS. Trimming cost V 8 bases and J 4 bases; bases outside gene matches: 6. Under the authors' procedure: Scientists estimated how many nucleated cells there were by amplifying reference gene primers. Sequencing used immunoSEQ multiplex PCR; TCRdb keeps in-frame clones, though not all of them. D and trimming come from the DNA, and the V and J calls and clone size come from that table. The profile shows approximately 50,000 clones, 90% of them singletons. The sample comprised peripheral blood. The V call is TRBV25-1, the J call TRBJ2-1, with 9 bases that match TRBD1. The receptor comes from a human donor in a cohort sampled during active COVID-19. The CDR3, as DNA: TGTGCCAGCGGGACAGGGAATTTTTACAATGAGCAGTTCTTC. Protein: CASGTGNFYNEQFF. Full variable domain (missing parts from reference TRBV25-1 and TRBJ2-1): EADIYQTPRYLVIGTGKKITLECSQTMGHDKMYWYQQDPGMELHLIHYSYGVNSTEKGDLSSESTVSRIRTEHFPLTLESARPSHTSQYLCASGTGNFYNEQFFGPGTRLTVL.